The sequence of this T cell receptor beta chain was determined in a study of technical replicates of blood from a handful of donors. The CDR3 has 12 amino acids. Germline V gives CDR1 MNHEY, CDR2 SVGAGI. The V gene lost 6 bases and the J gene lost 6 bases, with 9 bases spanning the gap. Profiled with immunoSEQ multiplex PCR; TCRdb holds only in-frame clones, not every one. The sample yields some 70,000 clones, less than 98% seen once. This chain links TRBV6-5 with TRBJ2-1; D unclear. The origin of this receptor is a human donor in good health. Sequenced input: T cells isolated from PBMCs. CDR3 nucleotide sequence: TGTGCCAGCAGGACGGGTCGCAATGAGCAGTTCTTC. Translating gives CASRTGRNEQFF.